This T cell receptor (beta chain) was identified during a study of T cell changes during pregnancy in multiple sclerosis. Clones were sequenced by immunoSEQ multiplex PCR, and TCRdb holds only the in-frame ones, with some missing. Of about 44,000 clones listed, about 96% are singletons. The starting material was peripheral blood, obtained in the second trimester of pregnancy. This clonotype originated in a female donor with multiple sclerosis, enrolled in a pregnancy study.

The CDR3 nucleotides are TGTGCCAGCAGTTTCGGGGGAACTGGGCCCCAGCATTTT. Translation: CASSFGGTGPQHF. This chain links TRBV27 with TRBJ1-5; D perhaps matches TRBD1 (5 bases). The CDR3 has 13 amino acids. V shed 3 bases and J shed 9 bases, with 12 bases lying between them. The germline CDR1 and CDR2 sequences are MNHEY and SMNVEV (reference sequence).